These 25 T cell receptor beta chains share one sample of origin, sequenced in a study of cytomegalovirus exposure and HLA in healthy donors. Primers for the PCR totalled 60 Vbeta and 13 Jbeta. TCRdb's table, derived via immunoSEQ multiplex PCR, lists solely in-frame clones and lacks some. The sample data list about 82,000 clones. Sequenced material: PBMCs. The origin of the receptors is a woman under 40 in good health and CMV-seronegative.

The chain links TRBV5-1 to TRBJ1-4, with TRBD1 as a possible D gene (5 bases). The length of the CDR3 is 16 residues. Trimming removed 4 bases from V and 5 bases from J, with 18 bases in between. Germline V lookup: CDR1 SGHRS, CDR2 YFSETQ. CDR3 nucleotides: TGCGCCAGCAGCCCGGGACTGGGGCCGACAAATGAAAAACTGTTTTTT. Residues: CASSPGLGPTNEKLFF. The full variable domain, rest sourced from reference TRBV5-1 and TRBJ1-4, is KAGVTQTPRYLIKTRGQQVTLSCSPISGHRSVSWYQQTPGQGLQFLFEYFSETQRNKGNFPGRFSGRQFSNSRSEMNVSTLELGDSALYLCASSPGLGPTNEKLFFGSGTQLSVL.

The chain employs TRBV9 and TRBJ2-1, with a weak D call TRBD1 (6 bases). This CDR3 region has 12 residues. V lost 3 bases and J lost 6, with 7 bases in between. Germline V gene data show CDR1 as SGDLS and CDR2 as YYNGEE. The CDR3 protein is CASSADSNEQFF. CDR3 coding DNA: TGTGCCAGCAGCGCGGACAGCAATGAGCAGTTCTTC.

V and J are TRBV6-5 and TRBJ1-4; TRBD1 might be the D (6 bases). Germline assignment: CDR1 MNHEY and CDR2 SVGAGI. The CDR3 loop spans 14 amino acids. V lost 7 bases and J lost 8, with 17 bases in between. CDR3 bases: TGTGCCAGCACTTCCGGGACGAGGGGGGAAAAACTGTTTTTT. Its translation: CASTSGTRGEKLFF.

The chain has TRBV2 and TRBJ1-2; 7 bases align to TRBD1. The CDR3 runs to 12 residues. The trim removed 11 bases at V and 5 bases at J, leaving 8 bases unmatched. Germline assignment: CDR1 SNHLY and CDR2 FYNNEI. The CDR3 region is CAGLPQGYGYTF. CDR3 sequence (DNA): TGTGCCGGCCTACCACAGGGGTATGGCTACACCTTC.

The rearrangement uses TRBV7-2 and TRBJ1-5, with D possibly being TRBD1 (6 bases). The germline gives CDR1 SGHTA, CDR2 FQGNSA. This CDR3 has 15 amino acids. Deletions cut 3 bases from V and 3 bases from J, with 12 bases between. The CDR3 DNA reads TGTGCCAGCAGCTTGGGGGCTGGGGACAATCAGCCCCAGCATTTT. Protein sequence: CASSLGAGDNQPQHF.

The rearrangement joins TRBV30 to TRBJ1-2; 7 bases align to TRBD1. With 2 bases clipped from V and 5 bases from J, the junction kept 8 bases outside the gene matches. The CDR3 is made up of 14 amino acids. From germline, CDR1 is GTSNPN and CDR2 SVGIG (reference sequence). As DNA, the CDR3 is TGTGCCTGGAGTCCTCCGGGACAGCTATATGGCTACACCTTC. It is translated as CAWSPPGQLYGYTF.

This chain connects TRBV7-9 to TRBJ2-7, with a possible D match to TRBD2 (6 bases). Trimming removed 3 bases at V and 3 bases at J, with 9 bases between. Germline CDR1 is SEHNR and CDR2 is FQNEAQ (reference sequence). The CDR3 sequence is 13 residues long. Written as DNA, the CDR3 is TGTGCCAGCAGCTTCGGCGGGAACTACGAGCAGTACTTC. Translation gives CASSFGGNYEQYF.

The rearrangement joins TRBV13 to TRBJ2-7; TRBD1 matches at 11 bases. The CDR3 runs 14 residues. Unmatched junction bases numbered 4, after V lost 4 bases and J lost 5 bases. Germline V CDR1 and CDR2: PRHDT, FYEKMQ (reference sequence). The DNA for the CDR3 is TGTGCCAGCAGCTCCCTGGGACAGGGGGACGAGCAGTACTTC. Translation gives CASSSLGQGDEQYF.

The V call is TRBV30, the J call TRBJ1-4, with a tentative D call TRBD1 (6 bases). V lost 2 bases, J lost 10 bases, and 14 bases lay in between. The length of the CDR3 is 13 residues. CDR1 GTSNPN and CDR2 SVGIG come from the germline V gene (reference sequence). As DNA, the CDR3 is TGTGCCTGGAGTTCCTCAGGGGCGGGAAAACTGTTTTTT. The encoded protein is CAWSSSGAGKLFF.

J is TRBJ1-5 and V is TRBV28; no firm D call. CDR3 length equals 14 residues. V dropped 3 bases and J dropped 6 bases, with 12 bases sitting between them. The germline gives CDR1 MDHEN, CDR2 SYDVKM. The CDR3 region is CASSFGQAVQPQHF. Here the CDR3 DNA reads TGTGCCAGCAGTTTTGGGCAGGCCGTTCAGCCCCAGCATTTT.

The chain combines TRBV14 with TRBJ2-6; TRBD1 agrees at 8 bases. Unmatched junction bases numbered 3, after V lost 4 bases and J lost 4 bases. The germline gives CDR1 SGHDN, CDR2 FVKESK. This CDR3 spans 15 amino acids. This chain's CDR3 is CASSRTGTGANVLTF. The DNA of the CDR3 is TGTGCCAGCAGCCGGACAGGGACCGGGGCCAACGTCCTGACTTTC.

The V call is TRBV18, the J call TRBJ1-1; no reliable D call. With 7 bases removed from V and 0 bases from J, the gap between germline ends came to 9 bases. Germline V gene data show CDR1 as KGHSH and CDR2 as LQKENI. This CDR3 region has 13 residues. The CDR3 spells CASLSGLNTEAFF. The CDR3, as DNA: TGTGCCAGCTTAAGCGGCTTGAACACTGAAGCTTTCTTT. Filled out from reference TRBV18 and TRBJ1-1, the complete variable domain reads NAGVMQNPRHLVRRRGQEARLRCSPMKGHSHVYWYRQLPEEGLKFMVYLQKENIIDESGMPKERFSAEFPKEGPSILRIQQVVRGDSAAYFCASLSGLNTEAFFGQGTRLTVV.

The genes are TRBV29-1 and TRBJ2-1; TRBD2 agrees at 9 bases. Germline values: CDR1 SQVTM, CDR2 ANQGSEA. J gave up 8 bases and V 7 bases, and 15 bases lay outside the gene matches. The CDR3 runs to 15 residues. The CDR3 here is CSDSFGTSRFHEQFF. The CDR3 coding sequence is TGCAGCGATAGTTTCGGGACTAGCCGGTTCCATGAGCAGTTCTTC.

The chain links TRBV2 to TRBJ1-1, with 8 bases lining up with TRBD1. With 5 bases clipped from V and 0 bases from J, the junction kept 8 bases outside the gene matches. The CDR3 contains 16 residues. Germline CDR1 reads SNHLY; CDR2 reads FYNNEI. The CDR3 nucleotides read TGTGCCAGCAGTCAAAAACGGACAGGGTTGAACACTGAAGCTTTCTTT. It encodes CASSQKRTGLNTEAFF.

The gene calls are TRBV4-2 and TRBJ1-2, with D tentatively TRBD1 (5 bases). The V gene lost 0 bases and the J gene lost 8 bases, with 19 bases spanning the gap. The CDR3 is made up of 16 amino acids. In germline, CDR1 is LGHNA, CDR2 YNFKEQ. The CDR3 DNA is TGTGCCAGCAGCCAAGATAGGGGTGGACAAATGAGCGGCTACACCTTC. Residues: CASSQDRGGQMSGYTF.

The genes are TRBV5-1 and TRBJ1-6, with a possible D match to TRBD1 (6 bases). Deletions cut 3 bases from V and 5 bases from J, with 12 bases between. Germline lookup yields CDR1 SGHRS and CDR2 YFSETQ. The CDR3 extends over 15 amino acids. CDR3 sequence (DNA): TGCGCCAGCAGCTGGGGGGGACAAGATAATTCACCCCTCCACTTT. Its protein is CASSWGGQDNSPLHF.

The CDR3 region is CSALSGANVLTF. The CDR3 bases are TGCAGCGCCCTATCTGGGGCCAACGTCCTGACTTTC. The rearrangement uses TRBV29-1 and TRBJ2-6; no firm D call. Between the trimmed V and J ends, which lost 7 bases and 1 base, there was a span of 5 bases. CDR1 is SQVTM and CDR2 is ANQGSEA in the germline V gene. The CDR3 contains 12 residues. Variable domain in full (rest from reference TRBV29-1 and TRBJ2-6): SAVISQKPSRDICQRGTSLTIQCQVDSQVTMMFWYRQQPGQSLTLIATANQGSEATYESGFVIDKFPISRPNLTFSTLTVSNMSPEDSSIYLCSALSGANVLTFGAGSRLTVL.

The rearrangement joins TRBV6-6 to TRBJ1-1, with D perhaps TRBD1 (5 bases). The CDR3 is 13 residues long. CDR1 is MNHNY, CDR2 SVGAGI, per germline (reference sequence). V dropped 6 bases and J dropped 1 base, with 9 bases sitting between them. CDR3 loop: CASSHQGNTEAFF. The CDR3 region has the DNA TGTGCCAGCAGCCATCAGGGGAACACTGAAGCTTTCTTT.

The chain couples TRBV7-9 to TRBJ2-2, with D uncertain. Per germline, CDR1 SEHNR and CDR2 FQNEAQ (reference sequence). Trimming removed 6 bases from V and 1 base from J, with 6 bases in between. CDR3 length equals 13 residues. The CDR3 reads CASSVMNTGELFF. The DNA for the CDR3 is TGTGCCAGCAGTGTTATGAACACCGGGGAGCTGTTTTTT.

CDR3 nucleotide sequence: TGTGCCAGTAGTATAGGAGCGGGGGTGTACACCGGGGAGCTGTTTTTT. It yields the protein CASSIGAGVYTGELFF. The V and J genes are TRBV19 and TRBJ2-2, with 8 bases matching TRBD2. Per germline, CDR1 LNHDA and CDR2 SQIVND (reference sequence). Germline trimming cut 1 base from V and 3 bases from J; bases unmatched to any gene: 4. The CDR3 extends over 16 amino acids.

The chain recombines TRBV30 with TRBJ1-1; 8 bases fit TRBD1. Germline V CDR1 and CDR2: GTSNPN, SVGIG (reference sequence). The CDR3 spans 14 residues. The trim removed 5 bases at V and 6 bases at J, leaving 11 bases unmatched. For the CDR3, the DNA is TGTGCCTGGGTACGACAGGGGAGGGGGGCTGAAGCTTTCTTT. Translated, it gives CAWVRQGRGAEAFF.

Details on this clone: A junction boundary mismatches the germline segment, possibly from a read error. This sequence joins TRBV7-9 and TRBJ1-6; D gene ambiguous. Germline V CDR1 and CDR2: SEHNR, FQNEAQ (reference sequence). The CDR3 has 13 amino acids. The CDR3 DNA follows: TGTGCCAGCAGCTTAGAGTCCCGTTCACCCCTACACTTT. It is translated as CASSLESRSPLHF.

V is TRBV5-1 and J is TRBJ2-2, with TRBD1 matching over 8 bases. The length of the CDR3 is 16 residues. CDR1 and CDR2 from the germline V gene are SGHRS and YFSETQ. V shed 5 bases, J shed 4 bases, and the junction held 10 bases outside the gene matches. CDR3 DNA: TGCGCCAGCAGAGTAGAAACAGGGGGAGGCACCGGGGAGCTGTTTTTT. Translation: CASRVETGGGTGELFF. The full variable domain, its missing parts supplied by reference TRBV5-1 and TRBJ2-2, is KAGVTQTPRYLIKTRGQQVTLSCSPISGHRSVSWYQQTPGQGLQFLFEYFSETQRNKGNFPGRFSGRQFSNSRSEMNVSTLELGDSALYLCASRVETGGGTGELFFGEGSRLTVL.

The rearrangement links TRBV5-1 to TRBJ2-7; 8 bases fit TRBD2. Germline assignment: CDR1 SGHRS and CDR2 YFSETQ. V shed 2 bases, J shed 0 bases, and the junction held 7 bases outside the gene matches. The CDR3 spans 16 residues. Here the CDR3 reads CASSFRGGTSSYEQYF. The CDR3 coding sequence is TGCGCCAGCAGCTTCCGTGGGGGGACTAGCTCCTACGAGCAGTACTTC.

J is TRBJ1-2 and V is TRBV4-2; D possibly corresponds to TRBD1 (5 bases). The CDR3 has 13 amino acids. V dropped 0 bases and J dropped 3 bases, with 5 bases sitting between them. Germline V gene sequence: CDR1 LGHNA, CDR2 YNFKEQ. The CDR3 sequence is CASSQDRDYGYTF. The CDR3 coding sequence is TGTGCCAGCAGCCAAGACAGGGACTATGGCTACACCTTC.